This T cell receptor beta chain originates from a study of cytomegalovirus exposure and HLA in healthy donors. In the PCR, 60 Vbeta and 13 Jbeta primers were used. Profiled with immunoSEQ multiplex PCR; TCRdb holds only in-frame clones, not every one. The sample has about 120,000 clones; 63% are singletons. The sequencing input was PBMCs. The receptor's source is a middle-aged man in good health and CMV-seropositive.

CDR3 bases: TGTGCCAGCTCGGCGGGACTAGCGGGAGACTACGAGCAGTACTTC. Protein sequence: CASSAGLAGDYEQYF. This rearrangement joins TRBV18 to TRBJ2-7; 14 bases line up with TRBD2. The CDR3 length is 15 residues. Trimming removed 6 bases from V and 3 bases from J; junction bases left unmatched: 4. Germline V CDR1 and CDR2: KGHSH, LQKENI.